These 17 T cell receptor beta chains came from one sample sequenced in a study of blood T cells in healthy people across ages. PCR was performed a second time for 7 to 11 cycles using a sample-barcoded 5' primer and a J-beta primer mix. TCRdb reanalysed the 5' RACE reads using MiXCR and keeps one entry per CDR3 protein. Among just under 900,000 distinct CDR3 sequences listed, more than 25% were seen once. Sequenced sample: blood. Receptor source: a woman aged 80 or over in good health.

This clonotype was counted many times. The chain employs TRBV20-1 and TRBJ2-1; TRBD1 matches at 8 bases. The CDR3 contains 15 residues. Losses at the gene ends were 0 bases for V and 8 bases for J; bases not matched to a gene: 9. CDR1 DFQATT and CDR2 SNEGSKA come from the germline V gene (reference sequence). CDR3 sequence: CSAREFGTGLYEQFF. The CDR3 bases are TGCAGTGCTAGAGAATTTGGGACAGGCCTCTATGAGCAGTTCTTC.

In its sample, this clonotype was seen many times. This chain links TRBV2 with TRBJ2-1, with D hard to call. The CDR3 runs to 16 residues. Deletions cut 5 bases from V and 0 bases from J, with 14 bases between. CDR1 and CDR2 from the germline V gene are SNHLY and FYNNEI. CDR3: CASSNGPLRSYNEQFF. The DNA of the CDR3 is TGTGCCAGCAGTAACGGACCCCTCCGCTCCTACAATGAGCAGTTCTTC. Full variable domain (rest looked up from reference TRBV2 and TRBJ2-1): EPEVTQTPSHQVTQMGQEVILRCVPISNHLYFYWYRQILGQKVEFLVSFYNNEISEKSEIFDDQFSVERPDGSNFTLKIRSTKLEDSAMYFCASSNGPLRSYNEQFFGPGTRLTVL.

The chain uses TRBV21-1 and TRBJ2-5; no check of the table's D call, TRBD1, against the DNA was made. TRBV21-1 is flagged as a pseudogene. The CDR3 loop spans 15 amino acids. The CDR3: CAGSPWQGNPETQYF. The DNA for the CDR3 is TGTGCCGGCAGCCCATGGCAGGGAAACCCAGAGACCCAGTACTTC.

There are many counts of this clonotype. The chain links TRBV7-2 to TRBJ2-5; TRBD1 matches at 7 bases. The V and J ends lost 5 bases and 2 bases, in that order; junction bases with no gene match: 5. Germline V gene data show CDR1 as SGHTA and CDR2 as FQGNSA. The CDR3 consists of 14 residues. DNA for the CDR3: TGTGCCAGCAGCACTCGACAGGGACAAGAGACCCAGTACTTC. It specifies CASSTRQGQETQYF.

This clonotype was observed many times. The J gene is TRBJ2-4, the V gene TRBV24-1; 7 bases align to TRBD2. Germline V CDR1 and CDR2: KGHDR, SFDVKD. This CDR3 has 15 residues. Losses at the gene ends were 4 bases for V and 0 bases for J; bases not matched to a gene: 2. CDR3 nucleotides: TGTGCCACCAGTGAGGGGGGGACAGCCAAAAACATTCAGTACTTC. Translating gives CATSEGGTAKNIQYF.

The V gene is TRBV20-1, the J gene TRBJ2-1; possible D gene TRBD2, 5 bases. The CDR3 extends over 15 amino acids. V was cut by 6 bases and J by 8 bases, with 23 bases left in between. Per the germline V gene, CDR1 is DFQATT and CDR2 is SNEGSKA (reference sequence). The DNA for the CDR3 is TGCAGTGCGATCAGAGGGCAAAGGAAGTACGATGAGCAGTTCTTC. Its protein is CSAIRGQRKYDEQFF.

This clonotype has ten or more counts. The rearrangement uses TRBV20-1 and TRBJ2-1; a possible D gene is TRBD1 (6 bases). The CDR3 contains 15 residues. Germline CDR1 DFQATT, CDR2 SNEGSKA (reference sequence). The germline V and J ends were trimmed by 5 bases and 6 bases, with 20 bases remaining between them. CDR3 in amino acids: CSARYNRVLLNEQFF. CDR3 sequence (DNA): TGCAGTGCTCGCTATAACAGGGTTCTACTCAATGAGCAGTTCTTC.

This clonotype was observed at least ten times. One base away lies a much larger clone, so this may be a sequencing read error. The chain has TRBV7-2 and TRBJ2-1; D is possibly TRBD2 (5 bases). The CDR3 is made up of 15 amino acids. The germline V and J ends were trimmed by 7 bases and 3 bases, with 16 bases remaining between them. CDR1 is SGHTA and CDR2 is FQGNSA in the germline V gene. The CDR3 DNA is TGTGCCAGCAACTTGACTACGGGGAGCTACAATGAGCAGTTCTTC. Translation gives CASNLTTGSYNEQFF. Drawing the rest from reference TRBV7-2 and TRBJ2-1, the complete variable domain is GAGVSQSPSNKVTEKGKDVELRCDPISGHTALYWYRQSLGQGLEFLIYFQGNSAPDKSGLPSDRFSAERTGGSVSTLTIQRTQQEDSAVYLCASNLTTGSYNEQFFGPGTRLTVL.

This chain connects TRBV20-1 to TRBJ1-1, with 7 bases fitting TRBD1. V shed 0 bases, J shed 1 base, and the junction held 5 bases outside the gene matches. This CDR3 has 15 amino acids. The germline V gene encodes CDR1 DFQATT and CDR2 SNEGSKA (reference sequence). As DNA, the CDR3 is TGCAGTGCTAGAGATCAGGGGGACAAGAACACTGAAGCTTTCTTT. It specifies CSARDQGDKNTEAFF.

In its sample, this clonotype was seen many times. This chain joins TRBV5-1 and TRBJ2-3; D possibly corresponds to TRBD1 (5 bases). Germline values: CDR1 SGHRS, CDR2 YFSETQ. Deletions cut 1 base from V and 0 bases from J, with 9 bases between. The CDR3 runs 15 residues. CDR3 loop: CASSLSGASTDTQYF. CDR3 nucleotides: TGCGCCAGCAGCTTGAGTGGGGCGAGCACAGATACGCAGTATTTT.

There are many counts of this clonotype. This chain connects TRBV20-1 to TRBJ1-2, with TRBD1 matching over 8 bases. Unmatched junction bases numbered 4, after V lost 4 bases and J lost 6 bases. Germline assignment: CDR1 DFQATT and CDR2 SNEGSKA (reference sequence). This CDR3 is built from 12 residues. The CDR3 spells CSATGQANGYTF. Written as DNA, the CDR3 is TGCAGTGCTACGGGACAGGCTAATGGCTACACCTTC.

The rearrangement links TRBV30 to TRBJ2-5; D is unclear. Germline CDR1 reads GTSNPN; CDR2 reads SVGIG (reference sequence). The CDR3 is 15 amino acids. V dropped 2 bases and J dropped 2 bases, with 15 bases sitting between them. The CDR3 DNA reads TGTGCCTGGAGTCCGAGTTGGGCCCGACAAGAGACCCAGTACTTC. It specifies CAWSPSWARQETQYF. The full variable domain, completed using reference TRBV30 and TRBJ2-5, is SQTIHQWPATLVQPVGSPLSLECTVEGTSNPNLYWYRQAAGRGLQLLFYSVGIGQISSEVPQNLSASRPQDRQFILSSKKLLLSDSGFYLCAWSPSWARQETQYFGPGTRLLVL.

On this clonotype itself: One base away lies a much larger clone, so this may be a sequencing read error. CDR3 DNA: TGTGCCAGCAGCTTGGGCAGGGGGGCCGGTAGTGAGCAGTTCTTC. Its protein is CASSLGRGAGSEQFF. V gene TRBV5-6 combines with J gene TRBJ2-1; D possibly corresponds to TRBD1 (7 bases). The V and J ends lost 0 bases and 9 bases respectively, with 16 bases between them. The CDR3 spans 15 residues. Germline V CDR1 and CDR2: SGHDT, YYEEEE.

The table lists this clonotype with many counts. A much larger clone is a single base away; this may be a read error. The chain joins TRBV29-1 to TRBJ2-7, with D maybe TRBD2 (6 bases). Trimming cost V 4 bases and J 7 bases, with 14 bases left between them. CDR3 size: 12 residues. The germline gives CDR1 SQVTM, CDR2 ANQGSEA. This chain's CDR3 is CSVGAGKGEQYF. DNA for the CDR3: TGCAGCGTTGGGGCGGGGAAGGGTGAGCAGTACTTC.

This clonotype occurred many times. V is TRBV15 and J is TRBJ2-4; 10 bases fit TRBD2. After removal of 6 bases from V and 7 bases from J, the junction contained 0 bases not matched to a gene. The CDR3 extends over 12 amino acids. Per germline, CDR1 LNHNV and CDR2 YYDKDF (reference sequence). As DNA, the CDR3 is TGTGCCACCAGTAGCGGGGGGAACATTCAGTACTTC. Encoded protein: CATSSGGNIQYF.

The V gene is TRBV27, the J gene TRBJ2-4; 8 bases are a match to TRBD1. TRBJ2-7 explains the end of the DNA better; the J call may be wrong. The CDR3 loop spans 15 amino acids. Germline-derived CDR1 and CDR2 are MNHEY and SMNVEV (reference sequence). CDR3 bases: TGTGCCAGCAGCCAAACCGGACAGGGATGGTACGAGCAGTACTTC. Protein: CASSQTGQGWYEQYF.

Turning to this clonotype: At one end, the junction sequence differs from germline, possibly due to a read error. The chain has TRBV20-1 and TRBJ1-5; D ambiguous. Germline CDR1 is DFQATT and CDR2 is SNEGSKA (reference sequence). The CDR3 is 15 residues long. DNA for the CDR3: TGCAGTGAAGGCTTGTCGGAATATAGCAATCGGCCCCAGCATTTT. Residues: CSEGLSEYSNRPQHF.